This T cell receptor beta chain was identified in a study of cytomegalovirus exposure and HLA in healthy donors. Study-wide context: A later analysis reported the same platform for the roughly 120 validation repertoires and the approximately 700 first-cohort repertoires.

Study-level results: The investigators catalogued 164 TCR beta chains as cytomegalovirus-associated. Per published reports, the classifier diagnosed cytomegalovirus status with high specificity and sensitivity. In vitro confirmation showed a few CMV-associated chains to be CMV antigen specific.

Regarding this clone: What it recognizes is unknown.

Assay: immunoSEQ multiplex PCR; the TCRdb copy retains only in-frame clones and omits some. The sample yields about 110,000 clones, about 94% seen once. Unmatched junction bases numbered 12, after V lost 5 bases and J lost 5 bases. Germline CDR1 is SGHKS and CDR2 is YYEKEE (reference sequence). CDR3 length equals 15 residues. Sequenced: PBMCs. The receptor was derived from a woman younger than 35 in good health and CMV-seronegative. The rearrangement uses TRBV5-5 and TRBJ1-2; TRBD1 agrees at 7 bases. The CDR3 spells CASRRGTVDLYGYTF. In nucleotides, the CDR3 is TGTGCCAGCAGACGGGGGACAGTTGATCTATATGGCTACACCTTC. Combining the CDR3 with reference TRBV5-5 and TRBJ1-2 gives the whole variable domain DAGVTQSPTHLIKTRGQQVTLRCSPISGHKSVSWYQQVLGQGPQFIFQYYEKEERGRGNFPDRFSARQFPNYSSELNVNALLLGDSALYLCASRRGTVDLYGYTFGSGTRLTVV.